Each of the 2 T cell receptor beta chains below was sequenced from the same sample in a study of T-cell reconstitution after alpha-beta-depleted transplantation in children. As it was prepared, the TCRbeta library received unique molecular identifiers. TCRdb re-called the PCR reads through MiXCR, storing one row per CDR3 protein. The sample contains 500,000 to 600,000 distinct CDR3 sequences, 30% to 35% of which appear only once. The source material was PBMCs from the stem cell graft donor, sampled from the stem cell graft. These receptors all stem from a human donor who donated a stem cell graft to a child with aplastic anemia.

The chain links TRBV14 to TRBJ1-1; possibly TRBD1 for D (5 bases). V was pared by 1 base and J by 5 bases, with 8 bases between. Germline V CDR1 and CDR2: SGHDN, FVKESK. The CDR3 runs to 13 residues. DNA for the CDR3: TGTGCCAGCAGCCAAGGTCGGGGGACTGAAGCTTTCTTT. Translating gives CASSQGRGTEAFF.

The chain employs TRBV20-1 and TRBJ2-5; 9 bases are a match to TRBD2. CDR1 and CDR2 (germline): DFQATT, SNEGSKA (reference sequence). The V segment lost 6 bases and the J segment 5 bases; nucleotides outside the gene matches: 10. This CDR3 is built from 14 residues. The CDR3 sequence: CSAAESGGSETQYF. The CDR3, as DNA: TGCAGTGCCGCGGAGAGCGGGGGGTCGGAGACCCAGTACTTC.